Listed here is a single TCR beta chain. Antigen: not known. The data originate from a study of graft-versus-host responses after intestinal transplantation. The data were produced by immunoSEQ multiplex PCR, yet TCRdb's version contains in-frame clones alone and is incomplete. Altogether under 85,000 clones are present, about nine tenths being singletons, with the ten largest covering 1.3%. The TCR originated in a human donor who received an intestinal transplant. This specimen was unstimulated CD8+ T cells sorted from spleen or lymph node cells, taken before intestinal transplant.

DNA of the CDR3: TGCAGCGTTGAGGAAGGACAGGCATACTATGGCTACACCTTC. As protein: CSVEEGQAYYGYTF. The chain is built from TRBV29-1 and TRBJ1-2; TRBD1 matches at 7 bases. The V segment lost 3 bases and the J segment 3 bases; nucleotides outside the gene matches: 7. Germline V gene data show CDR1 as SQVTM and CDR2 as ANQGSEA. The CDR3 loop spans 14 amino acids.